Below are 12 T cell receptor beta chains sequenced from a single sample in a study of T cell responses to AZD1222 COVID-19 vaccine. Some clones are missing from TCRdb's copy, which holds only in-frame ones; the method was immunoSEQ multiplex PCR. The sample has over 150,000 clones, 75% to 95% seen once. The sample here was peripheral blood, taken on day 0 of AZD1222 vaccination. Receptor source: an adult in good health.

The genes are TRBV19 and TRBJ2-3; TRBD2 agrees at 14 bases. The CDR3 has 18 amino acids. Germline V gene data show CDR1 as LNHDA and CDR2 as SQIVND (reference sequence). The ends lost 4 bases at V and 5 bases at J; junction bases unmatched: 11. CDR3 sequence (DNA): TGTGCCAGTAGTAGACTAGCGGGGGGGTACGATGATTTAGATACGCAGTATTTT. Translating gives CASSRLAGGYDDLDTQYF.

The V call is TRBV18, the J call TRBJ2-7; D perhaps matches TRBD2 (5 bases). V was pared by 2 bases and J by 2 bases, with 13 bases between. The CDR3 length is 15 residues. The V gene's germline CDR1 is KGHSH and CDR2 LQKENI. The CDR3 DNA sequence: TGTGCCAGCTCACCAGAGGCGGGCCTTACCTACGAGCAGTACTTC. It translates to CASSPEAGLTYEQYF.

V usage is TRBV30 and J usage is TRBJ1-1, with D unclear. The length of the CDR3 is 13 residues. The germline V and J ends were trimmed by 4 bases and 4 bases, with 13 bases remaining between them. Germline-derived CDR1 and CDR2 are GTSNPN and SVGIG (reference sequence). CDR3 DNA sequence: TGTGCCTGGAAAAAAACAGCTGGCACTGAAGCTTTCTTT. Amino acid sequence: CAWKKTAGTEAFF.

On this clone: This specimen includes other DNA sequences encoding the same CDR3. The V call is TRBV28, the J call TRBJ2-7, with unresolved D. This CDR3 region has 11 residues. The V gene's germline CDR1 is MDHEN and CDR2 SYDVKM. Trimming cost V 5 bases and J 3 bases, with 5 bases left between them. The CDR3 sequence is CASSPNYEQYF. As DNA, the CDR3 is TGTGCCAGCAGTCCCAACTACGAGCAGTACTTC.

This chain links TRBV6-2 or TRBV6-3 with TRBJ2-5, with a tentative D call TRBD1 (6 bases). The germline gives CDR1 MNHEY, CDR2 SVGEGT. The CDR3 runs to 15 residues. V was cut by 6 bases and J by 2 bases, with 16 bases left in between. Written as DNA, the CDR3 is TGTGCCAGCAGCCTTCAGGGGCTGGGGCAAGAGACCCAGTACTTC. Translating gives CASSLQGLGQETQYF.

The chain uses TRBV6-2 or TRBV6-3 and TRBJ1-6, with TRBD1 matching over 9 bases. This CDR3 spans 14 amino acids. Germline trimming cut 5 bases from V and 5 bases from J; bases unmatched to any gene: 1. Germline V gives CDR1 MNHEY, CDR2 SVGEGT. In DNA form, the CDR3 reads TGTGCCAGCAGTCGACAGGGGGATAATTCACCCCTCCACTTT. Protein: CASSRQGDNSPLHF.

This clone was seen only once. This chain links TRBV6-5 with TRBJ1-4; perhaps TRBD1 as D (5 bases). Germline V CDR1 and CDR2: MNHEY, SVGAGI. Trimming stripped 4 bases from V and 8 bases from J, with 17 bases between. The CDR3 length is 15 residues. The chain's CDR3 is CASSWRPGPKEKLFF. DNA for the CDR3: TGTGCCAGCAGTTGGAGACCGGGACCAAAGGAAAAACTGTTTTTT.

The J gene is TRBJ1-5, the V gene TRBV2; D gene unclear. CDR3 length equals 14 residues. V lost 7 bases, J lost 3 bases, and 13 bases lay in between. Looked up from germline, CDR1 is SNHLY and CDR2 is FYNNEI. The CDR3 nucleotides read TGTGCCAGCACCCTGAACCAGCTCAATCAGCCCCAGCATTTT. Translating gives CASTLNQLNQPQHF.

The V and J genes are TRBV27 and TRBJ1-6; 7 positions match TRBD1. CDR3 length: 16 amino acids. V gave up 6 bases and J gave up 9 bases; unmatched junction bases: 14. CDR1 and CDR2 (germline): MNHEY, SMNVEV (reference sequence). DNA of the CDR3: TGTGCCAGCAGGAGACAGGGTATAGATTCCATTTCACCCCTCCACTTT. Its translation is CASRRQGIDSISPLHF.

The rearrangement links TRBV19 to TRBJ1-1; D remains ambiguous. Germline V gene sequence: CDR1 LNHDA, CDR2 SQIVND (reference sequence). The V and J ends lost 6 bases and 4 bases respectively, with 12 bases between them. This CDR3 has 13 residues. CDR3 sequence reads: CASSRDLPTEAFF. CDR3 nucleotides: TGTGCCAGTAGCCGTGATCTCCCCACTGAAGCTTTCTTT.

The CDR3 nucleotides read TGTGCCAGCAGTTTAACTAGCGGGGGGGCCCCCGGGGAGCTGTTTTTT. The encoded protein is CASSLTSGGAPGELFF. The chain is built from TRBV27 and TRBJ2-2; 13 nucleotides agree with TRBD2. V dropped 2 bases and J dropped 6; count of bases not matched to a gene: 3. The CDR3 loop spans 16 amino acids. CDR1 and CDR2 (germline): MNHEY, SMNVEV (reference sequence).

The chain links TRBV28 to TRBJ1-6, with unresolved D. Trimming left V 8 bases short and J 9 bases short, with 11 bases between. Germline-derived CDR1 and CDR2 are MDHEN and SYDVKM. CDR3 length equals 12 residues. In DNA form, the CDR3 reads TGTGCCAGCGGTTCTATCTTTTCACCCCTCCACTTT. Translating gives CASGSIFSPLHF.